The next 18 T cell receptor beta chains were all read from a single sample in a study of a mutant IDH1 vaccine in newly diagnosed glioma (dated by TCRdb to the early 2020s). The sample's time point label, in plain terms: baseline, week 1 (first vaccination visit). The sample's treatment or condition label is to be understood as: pre-vaccination baseline after standard-of-care therapy. The library came from the immunoSEQ multiplex PCR assay. The immuneACCESS repertoire file appears here via TCRdb, limited to in-frame rearrangements. These files lack a portion of the clones; in checked studies, under half of the deficit traces to unresolved V genes, and the cause of the others is not known. Counted in this sample were nearly 15,000 clones; over 75% of them appeared once. The top ten clonotypes cover roughly 10% of the sample. The sample in question was PBMCs, obtained from a glioma patient treated with radiotherapy, temozolomide or both. The origin of the receptors is a woman aged 40 to 49 with glioma. Some clones in this sample may be carry-over from other donors' samples.

The genes are TRBV9 and TRBJ2-2; D gene unclear. From germline, CDR1 is SGDLS and CDR2 YYNGEE. Deletions cut 3 bases from V and 3 bases from J, with 12 bases between. The CDR3 runs 15 residues. CDR3 amino acids: CASSGSPTHTGELFF. CDR3 nucleotides: TGTGCCAGCAGCGGTAGTCCCACACACACCGGGGAGCTGTTTTTT.

V gene TRBV2 combines with J gene TRBJ1-6; D is perhaps TRBD1 (6 bases). Germline V gene sequence: CDR1 SNHLY, CDR2 FYNNEI. This CDR3 region has 14 residues. Deletions cut 2 bases from V and 7 bases from J, with 9 bases between. The CDR3: CASSETGGNSPLHF. The CDR3 bases are TGTGCCAGCAGTGAAACCGGGGGCAATTCACCCCTCCACTTT.

The chain is built from TRBV30 and TRBJ1-5; 9 positions match TRBD1. The CDR3 loop spans 15 amino acids. In germline, CDR1 is GTSNPN, CDR2 SVGIG (reference sequence). With 5 bases clipped from V and 2 bases from J, the junction kept 7 bases outside the gene matches. CDR3 region: CAWRLGQGGNQPQHF. The CDR3 nucleotides read TGTGCCTGGCGCCTGGGACAGGGAGGCAATCAGCCCCAGCATTTT.

This chain joins TRBV7-9 and TRBJ1-4; D is uncertain. Looked up from germline, CDR1 is SEHNR and CDR2 is FQNEAQ (reference sequence). V was pared by 10 bases and J by 5 bases, with 8 bases between. The CDR3 spans 11 residues. The CDR3 spells CATPENEKLFF. The DNA of the CDR3 is TGTGCCACACCAGAGAATGAAAAACTGTTTTTT.

The J gene is TRBJ2-1, the V gene TRBV30; a weak D match, TRBD2 (6 bases). Trimming took off 5 bases at V and 8 bases at J, with 7 bases between the two ends. The length of the CDR3 is 10 residues. Germline values: CDR1 GTSNPN, CDR2 SVGIG (reference sequence). This CDR3 is CAWGGYEQFF. The CDR3 DNA is TGTGCCTGGGGGGGGTATGAGCAGTTCTTC.

V usage is TRBV28 and J usage is TRBJ2-5, with D perhaps being TRBD1 or TRBD2 (5 bases each). Germline CDR1 reads MDHEN; CDR2 reads SYDVKM. The CDR3 contains 15 residues. With 2 bases removed from V and 8 bases from J, the gap between germline ends came to 18 bases. The CDR3: CASSLRDGVLRTQYF. The CDR3 DNA follows: TGTGCCAGCAGTTTAAGGGACGGGGTGTTACGAACCCAGTACTTC.

The CDR3 region is CASSRREDTGELFF. CDR3 nucleotides: TGTGCCAGCTCACGGCGGGAGGACACCGGGGAGCTGTTTTTT. The chain carries TRBV18 and TRBJ2-2; TRBD2 matches at 8 bases. Germline V gene sequence: CDR1 KGHSH, CDR2 LQKENI. The CDR3 is 14 residues long. Trimming removed 4 bases from V and 3 bases from J; junction bases left unmatched: 1. The full variable domain, with the rest looked up from reference TRBV18 and TRBJ2-2, is NAGVMQNPRHLVRRRGQEARLRCSPMKGHSHVYWYRQLPEEGLKFMVYLQKENIIDESGMPKERFSAEFPKEGPSILRIQQVVRGDSAAYFCASSRREDTGELFFGEGSRLTVL.

The chain is built from TRBV18 and TRBJ1-1; D perhaps matches TRBD1 (6 bases). V was shortened by 7 bases and J by 2 bases, with 17 bases between the two germline ends. From germline, CDR1 is KGHSH and CDR2 LQKENI. The CDR3 is made up of 15 amino acids. CDR3 coding DNA: TGTGCCAGCTTCTCCGTTTCCGGGGGCAACACTGAAGCTTTCTTT. It encodes CASFSVSGGNTEAFF.

This clone was counted only a few times. The rearrangement uses TRBV4-1 and TRBJ2-6; D might be TRBD1 (6 bases). Germline CDR1 and CDR2: MGHRA and YSYEKL. The V end lost 1 base, the J end lost 0 bases, and 10 bases lay between the germline ends. The CDR3 has 17 residues. CDR3 sequence: CASSQGTATSGANVLTF. In nucleotides, the CDR3 is TGCGCCAGCAGCCAAGGGACAGCGACCTCTGGGGCCAACGTCCTGACTTTC.

V usage is TRBV18 and J usage is TRBJ1-4; D perhaps matches TRBD1 (5 bases). Per germline, CDR1 KGHSH and CDR2 LQKENI. The CDR3 is made up of 14 amino acids. V was trimmed by 4 bases and J by 0 bases, leaving 6 bases between them. The DNA for the CDR3 is TGTGCCAGCTCACAGACAGCAACTAATGAAAAACTGTTTTTT. This encodes CASSQTATNEKLFF.

This chain joins TRBV7-2 and TRBJ2-3; D ambiguous. Germline-derived CDR1 and CDR2 are SGHTA and FQGNSA. The CDR3 is made up of 11 amino acids. V was cut by 3 bases and J by 5 bases, with 3 bases left in between. In DNA form, the CDR3 reads TGTGCCAGCAGCTTCCTAGATACGCAGTATTTT. As protein: CASSFLDTQYF.

This clone was detected once. This chain connects TRBV18 to TRBJ1-3, with D possibly matching TRBD1 (6 bases). From germline, CDR1 is KGHSH and CDR2 LQKENI. The CDR3 totals 15 residues. The V end was cut by 6 bases, the J end by 2 bases, with 14 bases between. This chain's CDR3 is CASSQDSHPGNTIYF. The CDR3 region has the DNA TGTGCCAGCTCCCAGGACAGTCATCCTGGAAACACCATATATTTT.

The chain combines TRBV5-6 with TRBJ1-2, with 9 bases lining up with TRBD1. The CDR3 totals 14 residues. V dropped 4 bases and J dropped 4; count of bases not matched to a gene: 5. The V gene's germline CDR1 is SGHDT and CDR2 YYEEEE. This chain's CDR3 is CASSQQGAGYGYTF. The CDR3 coding sequence is TGTGCCAGCAGCCAACAGGGGGCGGGCTATGGCTACACCTTC. Combining the CDR3 with reference TRBV5-6 and TRBJ1-2 gives the whole variable domain DAGVTQSPTHLIKTRGQQVTLRCSPKSGHDTVSWYQQALGQGPQFIFQYYEEEERQRGNFPDRFSGHQFPNYSSELNVNALLLGDSALYLCASSQQGAGYGYTFGSGTRLTVV.

V is TRBV10-3 and J is TRBJ2-1, with 8 bases fitting TRBD2. The CDR3 consists of 15 residues. The J segment lost 3 bases and the V segment lost 8 bases, leaving 9 bases of the junction unmatched. CDR1 ENHRY and CDR2 SYGVKD come from the germline V gene. The CDR3: CAIAPREGDYNEQFF. The CDR3 DNA sequence: TGTGCCATCGCCCCCCGGGAGGGCGACTACAATGAGCAGTTCTTC.

J is TRBJ1-1 and V is TRBV7-9; a possible D gene is TRBD1 (5 bases). The germline CDR1 and CDR2 sequences are SEHNR and FQNEAQ (reference sequence). The length of the CDR3 is 15 residues. V gave up 7 bases and J gave up 0 bases, with 15 bases separating them. Here the CDR3 DNA reads TGTGCCAGCATCCTTGAACAGGTAATGAACACTGAAGCTTTCTTT. Translated: CASILEQVMNTEAFF.

The chain uses TRBV7-2 and TRBJ1-2; 11 bases align to TRBD1. Trimming cost V 0 bases and J 5 bases; bases outside gene matches: 5. This CDR3 has 16 residues. CDR1 is SGHTA, CDR2 FQGNSA, per germline. The CDR3 spells CASSLASGTGGYGYTF. CDR3 DNA: TGTGCCAGCAGCTTAGCGTCCGGGACAGGGGGGTATGGCTACACCTTC.

The chain has TRBV5-6 and TRBJ2-6; perhaps TRBD2 as D (6 bases). This CDR3 is 16 amino acids long. Germline lookup yields CDR1 SGHDT and CDR2 YYEEEE. Trimming pared 4 bases from V and 0 bases from J, leaving 11 bases between. This CDR3 reads CASSTPGGSGANVLTF. The CDR3 region has the DNA TGTGCCAGCAGCACGCCCGGGGGCTCTGGGGCCAACGTCCTGACTTTC. The full variable domain, completed using reference TRBV5-6 and TRBJ2-6, is DAGVTQSPTHLIKTRGQQVTLRCSPKSGHDTVSWYQQALGQGPQFIFQYYEEEERQRGNFPDRFSGHQFPNYSSELNVNALLLGDSALYLCASSTPGGSGANVLTFGAGSRLTVL.

The chain joins TRBV6-6 to TRBJ1-5, with D perhaps matching TRBD1 (5 bases). The CDR3 loop spans 13 amino acids. V dropped 5 bases and J dropped 7 bases, with 12 bases sitting between them. Germline values: CDR1 MNHNY, CDR2 SVGAGI (reference sequence). In nucleotides, the CDR3 is TGTGCCAGCAGTGTGGGGGGGAACCAGCCCCAGCATTTT. This codes for CASSVGGNQPQHF.